This TCR beta chain was documented in a study of patients and donors after allogeneic stem cell transplantation. Each CDR3 protein is one row after TCRdb ran MiXCR on the RT-PCR reads. The data contain 200,000 to 250,000 distinct CDR3 sequences, roughly 38% of them singletons. The ends were cut back, 2 bases at V and 8 bases at J, with 3 bases in the middle. This CDR3 region has 11 residues. CDR1 and CDR2 (germline): MGHRA, YSYEKL. The receptor was derived from a human donor who was either an allogeneic HSCT recipient or a stem cell or donor lymphocyte infusion donor (not recorded which). It is not recorded whose cells these are; they may come from a transplant donor. The chain is built from TRBV4-1 and TRBJ2-2; D remains unclear. Sequencing input: blood, either unsorted or a sorted T cell fraction (not recorded which). This chain's CDR3 is CASSQRGELFF. CDR3 nucleotides: TGCGCCAGCAGCCAAAGAGGGGAGCTGTTTTTT.